The rows below give T cell receptor beta chains drawn from one sample of a study of blood T cells in healthy people across ages. One entry per CDR3 protein, called by TCRdb with MiXCR from the 5' RACE reads. The data show approximately 960,000 distinct CDR3 sequences, with about 29% seen just once and roughly 10% held by the top ten. The sample was also linked to a second study, of T cells of mothers and their children.

Sample: blood. These TCRs come from a woman between 40 and 55 years old in good health. The CDR3 runs from the conserved cysteine through the conserved F or W. Each record gives: D gene, clone size, V gene, J gene, CDR3 length, CDR3 protein, CDR3 DNA. A D gene is named only where the DNA matches it firmly. Not every row has a clone size; where given, it reads once, few, many or a size class.

.	.	TRBV15	TRBJ2-5	13	CATSRTLWGTQYF	TGTGCCACCAGTAGGACCCTCTGGGGGACCCAGTACTTC
.	many	TRBV5-1	TRBJ2-3	15	CASSLSGVSTDTQYF	TGTGCCAGCAGCCTATCTGGGGTGAGCACAGATACGCAGTATTTT
.	.	TRBV15	TRBJ2-1	13	CTTSPRAYNEQFF	TGTACCACCAGCCCCCGGGCCTACAATGAGCAGTTCTTC
.	.	TRBV25-1	TRBJ2-5	16	CASSEKMGGVEETQYF	TGTGCCAGCAGTGAAAAAATGGGAGGAGTTGAAGAGACCCAGTACTTC
.	.	TRBV28	TRBJ2-7	16	CASSPAQGRDIYEQYF	TGTGCCAGCAGCCCCGCCCAGGGCCGGGACATCTACGAGCAGTACTTC
.	many	TRBV20-1	TRBJ2-1	17	CSARDPFGSGAYNEQFF	TGCAGTGCTAGAGATCCTTTCGGCAGCGGCGCCTACAATGAGCAGTTCTTC
.	.	TRBV11-2	TRBJ2-3	15	CASSLLHGLTDTQYF	TGTGCCAGCAGCTTATTGCACGGGTTAACAGATACGCAGTATTTT
.	.	TRBV6-1	TRBJ2-2	13	CASPGSDTGELFF	TGTGCCAGCCCAGGGTCGGACACCGGGGAGCTGTTTTTT
.	few	TRBV28	TRBJ1-2	11	CAVGLGYGYTF	TGTGCCGTGGGGCTGGGCTATGGCTACACCTTC
.	few	TRBV28	TRBJ2-1	14	CASSNMDGYNEQFF	TGTGCCAGCAGCAATATGGACGGATACAATGAGCAGTTCTTC
.	.	TRBV20-1	TRBJ2-1	15	CSARAWVIMGNEQFF	TGCAGTGCTAGAGCTTGGGTGATAATGGGCAATGAGCAGTTCTTC
.	.	TRBV19	TRBJ2-5	13	CASSIADQETQYF	TGTGCCAGTAGTATTGCAGATCAAGAGACCCAGTACTTC
.	few	TRBV18	TRBJ2-6	15	CASSPVPAGANVLTF	TGTGCCAGCTCACCAGTGCCCGCTGGGGCCAACGTCCTGACTTTC
TRBD1	.	TRBV3-1	TRBJ2-7	14	CASNQGTGQYEQYF	TGTGCCAGCAACCAAGGGACAGGGCAGTACGAGCAGTACTTC
TRBD1	once	TRBV3-1	TRBJ2-2	14	CASKGQGGTGELFF	TGTGCCAGCAAGGGACAGGGGGGCACCGGGGAGCTGTTTTTT
.	.	TRBV5-1	TRBJ2-2	15	CASSLGQGNAGELFF	TGTGCCAGCAGCTTAGGTCAGGGGAATGCCGGGGAGCTGTTTTTT
.	.	TRBV7-6	TRBJ2-7	14	CASSSKPVLGEQYF	TGTGCCAGCAGCTCAAAGCCCGTACTAGGGGAGCAGTACTTC
.	.	TRBV5-1	TRBJ1-4	15	CASSLTHSTYGKLFF	TGCGCCAGCAGCTTGACCCATAGTACCTATGGAAAACTGTTTTTT
.	once	TRBV29-1	TRBJ1-4	14	CSVEIPGTREKLFF	TGCAGCGTGGAAATACCCGGGACAAGGGAAAAACTGTTTTTT
.	.	TRBV29-1	TRBJ2-5	14	CSVEEGRERETRYF	TGCAGCGTTGAAGAGGGAAGGGAACGGGAGACCCGGTACTTC
TRBD1	.	TRBV6-2/TRBV6-3	TRBJ2-7	15	CASTQTGTGVNEQYF	TGTGCCAGCACTCAAACCGGGACAGGGGTTAACGAGCAGTACTTC
TRBD1	.	TRBV5-1	TRBJ1-1	17	CASSGRAPQGGRTEAFF	TGCGCCAGCAGCGGCCGAGCCCCTCAGGGGGGACGAACTGAAGCTTTCTTT
.	few	TRBV7-7	TRBJ2-2	16	CASSPMPGSGTGERFF	TGTGCTAGCAGCCCAATGCCTGGATCGGGCACCGGGGAGCGGTTTTTT
.	few	TRBV20-1	TRBJ1-4	15	CSARVKDGANEKLFF	TGCAGTGCTAGAGTGAAGGACGGAGCTAATGAAAAACTGTTTTTT
TRBD2	many	TRBV28	TRBJ2-1	17	CASSPSGTIGMNNEQFF	TGTGCCAGCAGTCCCTCCGGGACTATTGGGATGAACAATGAGCAGTTCTTC
.	few	TRBV20-1	TRBJ1-5	16	CSARQTGSGLNRPQHF	TGCAGTGCTAGACAGACAGGTTCTGGGTTAAATCGGCCCCAGCATTTT
TRBD2	few	TRBV20-1	TRBJ2-1	15	CSADPSGGAYNEQFF	TGCAGTGCGGACCCTAGCGGGGGGGCTTACAATGAGCAGTTCTTC
.	many	TRBV15	TRBJ1-2	16	CATSRDLSGGSYGYTF	TGTGCCACCAGCAGAGATTTGTCTGGGGGAAGCTATGGCTACACCTTC
.	.	TRBV5-1	TRBJ2-7	13	CASSLDLLYEQYF	TGCGCCAGCAGCCTAGACCTCCTCTACGAGCAGTACTTC
.	many	TRBV7-3	TRBJ2-5	13	CASSLTYQETQYF	TGTGCCAGCAGTCTCACGTACCAAGAGACCCAGTACTTC